The sequence of this T cell receptor beta chain was determined in a study of cytomegalovirus exposure and HLA in healthy donors (dated by TCRdb to about 2017). For the study in its entirety: According to an earlier analysis of several hundred of the donors, some 180 million T cells yielded over 100 million unique TCR beta sequences and about 300 Gb of sequence data. To decide whether each TCR beta V gene segment behaved as functional or pseudogenic, an earlier analysis of some 600 of the donors relied on high-throughput TCR beta sequencing. In the later analysis, no new phenotypic data were used to find candidate immune exposures; instead, reliance was placed on TCR beta sequences and their occurrence across donors. The aim of the study was to test whether cataloging public T cell receptors could identify signatures of past pathogen exposure. Alongside the repertoire data, information on donor age, sex, ethnicity and CMV serostatus was compiled. Approximately 300 gigabases of sequencing data and 78 million or so unique TCR sequences were included in an early release covering around 600 HLA-typed donors. In addition to the first cohort of 666 subjects, a separate validation cohort of 130 or so different subjects was used. All discovery cohort repertoires had been generated on a single sequencing platform. The study profiled the T cell repertoires of 550 to 700 subjects by immunosequencing and related them to cytomegalovirus serostatus. Of the roughly 400 genotyped donors, approximately 80% fell in the genetic ancestry cluster associated with self-reported Caucasian donors. High-throughput TCR immunosequencing, statistical association of individual TCRs with disease status, and machine learning were combined to predict cytomegalovirus infection status. HLA typing included class I and class II loci at four-digit resolution. Because of strong linkage in the cohort, roughly five DR-DQ haplotypes were treated as single units for association and clustering. A later genetic analysis used genome-wide SNP genotypes for about 65% of the 666 donors, treating that subset as a discovery cohort. A later analysis re-analyzed previously published TCR beta repertoires from roughly 690 donors and added high-resolution HLA genotyping to study TCR occurrence patterns. Typing coverage differed by locus: A, B, C, DRB1 and DQB1 were typed in roughly 629-640 donors, DQA1 in roughly 500, DPA1 in around 610, and DPB1 in around 440. Among 300 to 500 genotyped donors of the cohort, an average of roughly 230,000 unique TCR beta nucleotide sequences was sequenced per donor, of which 15% to 20% were non-productive.

Libraries were made using the immunoSEQ multiplex PCR assay. A mixture of 60 forward primers for TCR Vbeta segments and 13 reverse primers for TCR Jbeta segments was used in the multiplex PCR. Amplification of the CDR3 region of rearranged TCR beta genes was performed with a multiplex PCR assay on genomic DNA. The Illumina HiSeq System was used to sequence the amplified TCR beta libraries as 87-base-pair reads. The paper's processing steps were these. A later analysis counted tens of millions of unique TCR beta chains across the approximately 700 repertoires, and around 9.9 million of these chains were shared by at least two donors. Raw reads were error-corrected and collapsed into unique sequences by a nearest-neighbor algorithm in which closely related sequences were merged to remove PCR and sequencing errors. To assign V, D and J gene segments, CDR3 sequences were aligned to IMGT reference sequences. For a sequence to be retained, a match of at least six nucleotides to both a V gene segment and a J gene segment was required. Rearrangements were called productive when the CDR3 lacked stop codons and stayed in frame with V and J; all others were non-productive. Following IMGT convention, CDR3 was defined as the stretch from the second conserved V-encoded cysteine up to the conserved J-encoded phenylalanine. In an earlier analysis of some 550 of the donors, sequences lacking an unambiguous match to a single V gene segment were excluded. An earlier analysis of 500 to 600 of the donors classified V segments as functional when productive rearrangements were above 56.7% and as segregating when the standard deviation between donors was above 5%. A statistical classification framework was built to diagnose cytomegalovirus status from the catalog of TCR beta chain sequences. In a later analysis, V and J genes were assigned by comparing TCR nucleotide sequences against IMGT/GENE-DB human TR gene sequences. Using the TCRdist pipeline, a later analysis assigned CDR3 sequences along with most-parsimonious VDJ recombination scenarios. In a later analysis, each TCR beta chain was defined by its CDR3 amino acid sequence together with its V-gene family, and reads lacking a unique V-gene family were excluded. To address suspected cross-contamination and a sequencing artifact, a later analysis removed approximately 600 highly shared, low-generation-probability nucleotide sequences. A later analysis calculated a clonal expansion index for each public chain from normalized within-repertoire ranks of inferred template counts. A later analysis computed generation probabilities with a VDJ recombination model fitted to out-of-frame rearrangements, and checked the results against IGoR. In a later analysis, hypergeometric tests were used to score TCR-TCR, TCR-HLA and TCR-CMV co-occurrence, with a repertoire-size bias correction applied to TCR pairs. A later analysis estimated false discovery rates by permuting HLA or CMV assignments 20 times. In a later analysis, co-occurring TCRs were grouped using DBSCAN, with TCRdist sequence similarity added in when clustering inside HLA-allele-positive subsets. Co-occurrence clustering excluded repertoires with fewer than 30,000 or more than 120,000 public chains, plus five with anomalous nucleotide sharing. TCRdb carries this immuneACCESS record with in-frame sequences only. Its versions omit some clonotypes, under half of them owing to an unresolved V gene in the studies checked, with the rest unexplained. V, J and clone size are those of that table, while D and trimming were read from the DNA. A total of approximately 160,000 clones appear in this sample, roughly two thirds of them only once. The top ten clonotypes cover 2.5% to 3% of the sample.

Spanning cysteine to phenylalanine, the CDR3 consists of 13 amino acids. Of the read, only the CDR3 DNA is kept; its 39 bases are in frame from base 1. The germline V gene sets CDR1 to MDHEN and CDR2 to SYDVKM. The paper as a whole reports these results and caveats: While some public TCRs were present in many individuals, most TCR sequences turned up only very rarely across donors. The presence/absence analyses assumed that sequencing depth was roughly uniform across donors, and that assumption may not be true. Cytomegalovirus status was reported to be diagnosed by the classifier with high specificity and sensitivity in both the original and validation cohorts. The 87-base-pair reads could not distinguish some IMGT-functional V segments, including TRBV6-2 and TRBV6-3, so those segments were excluded. Only TCR beta chains were sequenced in this cohort, and the absence of alpha or paired-chain data limited detectable features. A cluster of highly shared sequence variants was judged likely to represent a technical artifact of the sequencing pipeline. In a later analysis, the rate of TCR association differed among HLA loci, with DRB1 alleles having the most associated TCRs and HLA-C alleles having the fewest. Specific HLA alleles were associated with about 17,000 TCR beta sequences at a false discovery rate of 0.05 in a later analysis. Most CMV-associated TCR beta chains appeared to be HLA-restricted in a later analysis, and the HLA associations seemed to be driven largely by CMV exposure. A further reported finding was that TCR beta sequences accurately predicted the HLA-A and HLA-B alleles for most subjects in the first cohort. Linkage disequilibrium might explain the correlated functional status among segregating V segments, but an unknown experimental factor could not be excluded. An association between a missense DCLRE1C variant and V-gene and J-gene trimming of TCR beta chains was found in a later genetic analysis and replicated in an independent cohort. In a later genetic analysis, fewer N-insertions in productive TCRs were reported among donors in an Asian-associated ancestry cluster than the approximately 630-donor mean. Strong co-occurrence of HLA alleles, especially DR and DQ, made assigning TCR associations to individual alleles difficult. In the study, 164 TCR beta chains were listed as associated with cytomegalovirus. Because HLA typing was unavailable for some donors at each locus, only the typed subset was used in association tests. In vitro tests confirmed that a few of the cytomegalovirus-associated TCR beta chains recognize cytomegalovirus antigens. According to a later analysis, parvovirus B19, influenza, CMV and Epstein-Barr virus appeared linked to several top co-occurrence clusters. According to the authors, the approach could potentially be generalized to other disease states and immunological phenotypes. Because counts were too low, around 18 rarely observed V segments, including chromosome 9 orphons, were left out of the earlier analysis of a few hundred of the donors. A later analysis found that HLA-associated TCR beta chains were more clonally expanded and had lower generation probabilities than equally common non-associated chains. In an earlier analysis of 450 to 750 of the donors, most TCR beta V segments appeared in productive rearrangements about 87% or about 30% of the time, broadly matching IMGT annotations. Immune exposure information for the cohort was limited to CMV serostatus.

In total, about 650 healthy bone marrow donors made up the cohort. At the time of sampling, every cohort member was nominally healthy, though immune exposures that went unrecorded were likely present. The donor was CMV seropositive and belonged to the group of around 300 seropositive cohort members. Each donor provided a peripheral blood sample, and peripheral blood mononuclear cells were used for TCR beta sequencing. Genomic DNA extraction from the blood cell samples was performed with the Qiagen DNeasy Blood Extraction Kit. About this clone itself: It lacks a known antigen. No base qualities exist here, and no much larger clone lies one base off it.

The receptor chain draws on TRBV28 and TRBJ2-5, with 10 middle bases fitting TRBD1. The DNA end is a closer match to TRBJ2-7, so the J assignment may be wrong. Sequences were obtained from PBMCs. The clonotype comes from a woman in her thirties or forties in good health and CMV-seropositive. The CDR3 is CATAGQGNNEQYF. At the DNA level, the sequence is TGTGCCACCGCGGGACAGGGGAACAACGAGCAGTACTTC.